This T cell receptor (beta chain) was sequenced for a study of T-cell reconstitution after alpha-beta-depleted transplantation in children. Study-level findings and limits: At the one-year point after transplant, T-cell counts and TCRbeta diversity were found to come mostly from T cells that had been newly produced. Surviving thymic progenitors and recipient T cells were the source of high TCRbeta diversity at day 60 in some patients. Alpha-beta T cells present about two months after transplant were reported to originate from several hundred expanded graft clones.

Unique molecular identifiers tagged the TCRbeta library. From the PCR reads, TCRdb called clonotypes with MiXCR, one entry per CDR3 protein. In the table there are fewer than 500,000 distinct CDR3 sequences, roughly 43% of which are singletons. There are many counts of this clonotype. The antigen remains undetermined. V was cut by 11 bases and J by 0 bases, with 14 bases left in between. Germline assignment: CDR1 MDHEN and CDR2 SYDVKM. The CDR3 covers 14 residues. V gene TRBV28 combines with J gene TRBJ2-1; possibly TRBD1 or TRBD2 for D (5 bases each). The clonotype originates from a girl aged 2-10 years with aplastic anemia, due to receive a stem cell transplant. Sequenced here: PBMCs, sampled before TCRalphabeta/CD19-depleted stem cell transplant. The CDR3 bases are TGTGCCGCACAGGAGGATAGCTCCTACAATGAGCAGTTCTTC. It yields the protein CAAQEDSSYNEQFF.